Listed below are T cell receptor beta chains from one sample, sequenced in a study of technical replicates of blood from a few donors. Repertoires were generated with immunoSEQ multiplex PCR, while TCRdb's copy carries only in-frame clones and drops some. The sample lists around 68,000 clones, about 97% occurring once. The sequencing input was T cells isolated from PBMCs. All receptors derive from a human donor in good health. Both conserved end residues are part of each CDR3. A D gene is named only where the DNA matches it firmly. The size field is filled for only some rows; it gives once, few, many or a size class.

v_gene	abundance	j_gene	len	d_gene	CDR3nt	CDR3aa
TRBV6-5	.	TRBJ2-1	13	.	TGTGCCAGCAGTCTATACGGGAGCGATGAGCAGTTCTTC	CASSLYGSDEQFF
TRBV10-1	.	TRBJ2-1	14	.	TGCGCCAGCAGTTGGAGTGGAGTCGGCAATGAGCAGTTCTTC	CASSWSGVGNEQFF
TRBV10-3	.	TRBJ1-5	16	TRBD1	TGTGCCATCGGTACGGGGGGACAGGGGTTCAATCAGCCCCAGCATTTT	CAIGTGGQGFNQPQHF
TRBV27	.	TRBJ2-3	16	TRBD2	TGTGCCAGCAGTTTAGGAATAGCGGGAGGGACAGATACGCAGTATTTT	CASSLGIAGGTDTQYF
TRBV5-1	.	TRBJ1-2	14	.	TGCGCCAGCAGCTTGAATGAGGGGAGGGGTGGCTACACCTTC	CASSLNEGRGGYTF
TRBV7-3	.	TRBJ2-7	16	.	TGTGCCAGCAGCTTAAGACCCCTCAACAGTAATTACGAGCAGTACTTC	CASSLRPLNSNYEQYF
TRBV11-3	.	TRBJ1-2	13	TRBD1	TGTGCCAGCAGCCCGGGACAGATCTATGGCTACACCTTC	CASSPGQIYGYTF
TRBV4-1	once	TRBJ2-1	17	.	TGCGCCAGCAGCCGACGAGGCCCGCTCCTCTCCTACAATGAGCAGTTCTTC	CASSRRGPLLSYNEQFF
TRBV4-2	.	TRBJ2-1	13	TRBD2	TGTGCCAGCAGTGGACTAGAACACAATGAGCAGTTCTTC	CASSGLEHNEQFF
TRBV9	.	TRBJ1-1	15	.	TGTGCCAGCAGCGTAGAAATCGGTTCAAACACTGAAGCTTTCTTT	CASSVEIGSNTEAFF
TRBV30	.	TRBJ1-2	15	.	TGTGCCTCGGAGGGATTAAACTCCAAACTCTATGGCTACACCTTC	CASEGLNSKLYGYTF
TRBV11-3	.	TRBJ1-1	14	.	TGTGCCAGCAGCCTGAACGGGGGGAACACTGAAGCTTTCTTT	CASSLNGGNTEAFF
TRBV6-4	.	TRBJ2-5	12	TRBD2	TGTGCCAGCAGTGCGGGGGGGCAGACCCAGTACTTC	CASSAGGQTQYF
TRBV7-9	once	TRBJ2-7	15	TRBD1	TGTGCCAGCAGCTCTACTCGGACAGGGGGCGACGAGCAGTACTTC	CASSSTRTGGDEQYF
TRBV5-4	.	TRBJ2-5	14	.	TGTGCCAGCAGCTCCAGACTAGAAATTGAGACCCAGTACTTC	CASSSRLEIETQYF
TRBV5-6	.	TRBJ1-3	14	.	TGTGCCAGCAGCTTAAGGGGTTTCGAAAACACCATATATTTT	CASSLRGFENTIYF
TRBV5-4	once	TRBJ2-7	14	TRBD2	TGTGCCAGCAGCTGGGGACTAGGGATTTACGAGCAGTACTTC	CASSWGLGIYEQYF
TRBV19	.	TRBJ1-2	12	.	TGTGCCAGTAGTATACGGACAAATGGCTACACCTTC	CASSIRTNGYTF
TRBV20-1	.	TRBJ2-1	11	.	TGCAGTGCCCGGAGGGATAAAGAGCAGTTCTTC	CSARRDKEQFF
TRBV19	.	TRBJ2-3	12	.	TGTGCCAGTAGTACCCTAACAGATACGCAGTATTTT	CASSTLTDTQYF
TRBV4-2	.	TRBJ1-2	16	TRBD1	TGTGCCAGCAGCCAAGAGGGACAGGGGCGTTTTATGGGCTACACCTTC	CASSQEGQGRFMGYTF
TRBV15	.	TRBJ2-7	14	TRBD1	TGTGCCACCAGTCAAAGGACAGGGAGCTACGAGCAGTACTTC	CATSQRTGSYEQYF